What follows are 6 T cell receptor beta chains derived from one specimen sequenced in a study of PD-L1 blockade in urothelial cancer. TCRdb's table, derived via immunoSEQ multiplex PCR, lists solely in-frame clones and lacks some. The sample shows roughly 45,000 clones, about 85% of them seen only once. The input for sequencing was PBMCs, taken around atezolizumab (anti-PD-L1) treatment. The receptors originated from a man in his 60s with urothelial cancer.

The J gene is TRBJ2-7, the V gene TRBV4-1; no clear D gene. CDR1 and CDR2 (germline): MGHRA, YSYEKL. The CDR3 consists of 14 residues. Trimming cost V 0 bases and J 0 bases, with 6 bases left between them. The CDR3 loop is CASSQEISSYEQYF. In DNA form, the CDR3 reads TGCGCCAGCAGCCAAGAAATCAGCTCCTACGAGCAGTACTTC.

The rearrangement joins TRBV19 to TRBJ2-1, with 11 bases that match TRBD2. Germline V lookup: CDR1 LNHDA, CDR2 SQIVND (reference sequence). The CDR3 has 15 amino acids. V lost 4 bases and J lost 6; bases outside the gene matches: 5. Here the CDR3 reads CASSSSGGAFNEQFF. The CDR3 DNA sequence: TGTGCCAGTAGTAGTAGCGGGGGGGCTTTCAATGAGCAGTTCTTC.

The DNA for the CDR3 is TGTGCCAGCTGGGATAGAGGGCGGGGGGCCGACTACGGTGAGCAGTTCTTC. Its protein product is CASWDRGRGADYGEQFF. The gene calls are TRBV13 and TRBJ2-1, with 8 bases lining up with TRBD2. In germline, CDR1 is PRHDT, CDR2 FYEKMQ (reference sequence). Trimming at V came to 8 bases and at J to 9 bases, leaving 21 bases not matched to a gene. The CDR3 is 17 residues long.

The V call is TRBV6-5, the J call TRBJ1-1, with 7 positions matching TRBD1. J gave up 3 bases and V 9 bases, and 10 bases lay outside the gene matches. The CDR3 has 14 residues. CDR1 and CDR2 from the germline V gene are MNHEY and SVGAGI. The CDR3, as DNA: TGTGCCAGTTTTAACCGGGACAGACACACTGAAGCTTTCTTT. It is translated as CASFNRDRHTEAFF.

The genes are TRBV30 and TRBJ1-4; D is possibly TRBD1 (5 bases). V was shortened by 1 base and J by 10 bases, with 13 bases between the two germline ends. The germline V gene encodes CDR1 GTSNPN and CDR2 SVGIG (reference sequence). The CDR3 covers 13 residues. The CDR3 protein is CAWSGTGVGKLFF. The CDR3 coding sequence is TGTGCCTGGAGTGGGACGGGGGTCGGAAAACTGTTTTTT. The whole variable domain, remainder taken from reference TRBV30 and TRBJ1-4, is SQTIHQWPATLVQPVGSPLSLECTVEGTSNPNLYWYRQAAGRGLQLLFYSVGIGQISSEVPQNLSASRPQDRQFILSSKKLLLSDSGFYLCAWSGTGVGKLFFGSGTQLSVL.

This CDR3 is CASSYSGLARSYEQYF. The CDR3 bases are TGTGCCAGCAGTTATTCGGGACTAGCGAGGTCCTACGAGCAGTACTTC. This sequence joins TRBV6-5 and TRBJ2-7; the match to TRBD2 covers 10 bases. This CDR3 has 16 amino acids. Germline V gives CDR1 MNHEY, CDR2 SVGAGI. The V gene end was trimmed by 3 bases and the J gene end by 1 base; junction bases not matched to a gene: 6.